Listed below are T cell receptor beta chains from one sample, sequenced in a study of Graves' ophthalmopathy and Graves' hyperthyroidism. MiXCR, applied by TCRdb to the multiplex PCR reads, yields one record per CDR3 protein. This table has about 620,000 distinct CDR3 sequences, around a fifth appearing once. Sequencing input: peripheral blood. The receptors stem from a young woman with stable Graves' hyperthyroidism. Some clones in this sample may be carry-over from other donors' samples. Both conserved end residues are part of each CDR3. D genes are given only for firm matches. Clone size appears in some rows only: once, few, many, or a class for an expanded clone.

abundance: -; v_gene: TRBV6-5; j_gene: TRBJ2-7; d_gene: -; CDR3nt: -; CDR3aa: CASSFLAGLAVYEQYF
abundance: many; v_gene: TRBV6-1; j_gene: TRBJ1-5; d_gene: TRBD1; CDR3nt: TGTGCCAGCGGAGAGTACAGGGGAACGAACAATCAGCCCCAGCATTTT; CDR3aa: CASGEYRGTNNQPQHF
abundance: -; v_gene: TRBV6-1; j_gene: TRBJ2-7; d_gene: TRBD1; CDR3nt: TGTGCCAGCAGTCCTGACAGGGGAAGGGGCGAGCAGTACTTC; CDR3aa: CASSPDRGRGEQYF
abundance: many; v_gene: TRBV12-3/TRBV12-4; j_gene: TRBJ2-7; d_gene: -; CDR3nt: TGTGCCAGCAGTTTTTTAGGCCCTAACTCCTACGAGCAGTACTTC; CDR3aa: CASSFLGPNSYEQYF
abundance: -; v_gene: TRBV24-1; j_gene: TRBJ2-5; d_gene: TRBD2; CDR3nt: TGTGCCACCAGTGATGGGACTAGCGGGAGTGAAGAGACCCAGTACTTC; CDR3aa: CATSDGTSGSEETQYF
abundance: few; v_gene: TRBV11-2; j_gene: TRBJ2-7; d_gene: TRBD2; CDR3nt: TGTGCCAGCAGCACCTCGGGACTAGCGGGGGTCGAGCAGTACTTC; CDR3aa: CASSTSGLAGVEQYF
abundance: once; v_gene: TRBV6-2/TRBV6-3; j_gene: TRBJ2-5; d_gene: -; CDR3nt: TGTGCCAGCAGAGGCGACAGCGAGACCCAGTACTTC; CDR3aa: CASRGDSETQYF
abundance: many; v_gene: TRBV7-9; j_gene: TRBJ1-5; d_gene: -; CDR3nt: TGTGCCAGCAGCTTAGATCGTCAGCCCCAGCATTTT; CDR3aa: CASSLDRQPQHF
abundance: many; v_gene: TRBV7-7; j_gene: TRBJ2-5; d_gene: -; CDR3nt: TGTGCTAGCAGCCCGGGGGCAGGGAGGGGTGGAGAGACCCAGTACTTC; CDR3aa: CASSPGAGRGGETQYF
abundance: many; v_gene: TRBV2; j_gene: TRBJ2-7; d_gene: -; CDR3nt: TGTGCCAGCAGCGGAAAGGGGGAGGGCCCATACGAGCAGTACTTC; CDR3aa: CASSGKGEGPYEQYF
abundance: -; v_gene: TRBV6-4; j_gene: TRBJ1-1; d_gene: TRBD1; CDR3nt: TGTGCCAGCAGGACGACAGGGAGCACTGAAGCTTTCTTT; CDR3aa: CASRTTGSTEAFF
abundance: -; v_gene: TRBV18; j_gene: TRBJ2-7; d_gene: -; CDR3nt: TGTGCCAGCTCAAGGCAGGTAGCAGGCGCCTACGAGCAGTACTTC; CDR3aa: CASSRQVAGAYEQYF
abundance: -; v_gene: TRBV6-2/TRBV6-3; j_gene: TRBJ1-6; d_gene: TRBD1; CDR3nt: TGTGCCAGCAGTTACCAGAGACAGGGGAAGACCTATAATTCACCCCTCCACTTT; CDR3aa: CASSYQRQGKTYNSPLHF
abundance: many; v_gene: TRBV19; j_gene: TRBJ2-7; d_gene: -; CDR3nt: TGTGCCAGTAGTATTGGCCAGGTCTACGAGCAGTACTTC; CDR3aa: CASSIGQVYEQYF
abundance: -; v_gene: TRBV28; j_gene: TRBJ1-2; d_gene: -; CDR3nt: TGTGCCAGCAGTCCCGGACCCCATGGCTTCACCTTC; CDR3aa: CASSPGPHGFTF
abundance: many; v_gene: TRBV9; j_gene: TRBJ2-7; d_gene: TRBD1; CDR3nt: TGTGCCAGCAGCGGGGGACAGGGGAACTCCGAGCAGTACTTC; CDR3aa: CASSGGQGNSEQYF
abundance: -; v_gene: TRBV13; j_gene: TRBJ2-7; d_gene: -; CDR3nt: TGTGCCAGCAGCTTTAAGATGGGGTTTTGGCCAGGCGAGCAGTACTTC; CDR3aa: CASSFKMGFWPGEQYF
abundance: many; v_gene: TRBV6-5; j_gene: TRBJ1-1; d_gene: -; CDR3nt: TGTGCCAGCGGTCGTTTGGGTCAGAACACTGAAGCTTTCTTT; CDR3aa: CASGRLGQNTEAFF
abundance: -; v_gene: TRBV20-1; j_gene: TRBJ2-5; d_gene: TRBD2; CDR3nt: TGCAGTGCTAGAGATTTGGGACTAGCGGGGGGGCTAAAACAAGAGACCCAGTACTTC; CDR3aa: CSARDLGLAGGLKQETQYF
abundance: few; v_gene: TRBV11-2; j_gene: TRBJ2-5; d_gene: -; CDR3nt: TGTGCCAGCAGCTCGTACACTAAGCAAGAGACCCAGTACTTC; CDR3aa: CASSSYTKQETQYF
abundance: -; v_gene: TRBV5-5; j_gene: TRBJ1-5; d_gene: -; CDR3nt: TGTGCCAGCAGCTTGGAGGCTGCCGGAACCAATCAGCCCCAGCATTTT; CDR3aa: CASSLEAAGTNQPQHF
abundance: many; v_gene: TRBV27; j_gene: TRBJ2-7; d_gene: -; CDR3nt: TGTGCCAGCAGTTCCGGGATCCTTCCCTACGAGCAGTACTTC; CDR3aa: CASSSGILPYEQYF
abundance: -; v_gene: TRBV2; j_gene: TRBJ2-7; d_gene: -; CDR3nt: TGTGCCAGCAAAAGTACCGGAGGTTACGAGCAGTACTTC; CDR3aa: CASKSTGGYEQYF
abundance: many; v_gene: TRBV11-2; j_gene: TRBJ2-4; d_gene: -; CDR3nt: TGTGCCAGCAGCCCGGCTAGCGACATTCAGTACTTC; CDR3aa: CASSPASDIQYF
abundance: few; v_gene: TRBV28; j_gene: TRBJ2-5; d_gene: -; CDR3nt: TGTGCCAGCAGTTTAGCGCCGGAGACCCAGTACTTC; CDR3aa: CASSLAPETQYF
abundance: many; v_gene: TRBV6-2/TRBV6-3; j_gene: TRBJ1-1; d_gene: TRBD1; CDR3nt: TGTGCCAGCAGTCAGAGACAGGGGGCTCGAGACACTGAAGCTTTCTTT; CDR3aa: CASSQRQGARDTEAFF
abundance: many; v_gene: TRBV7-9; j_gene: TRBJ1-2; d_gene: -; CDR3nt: TGTGCCAGCAGCTTAGGGCAACCCGGCACCTTC; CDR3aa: CASSLGQPGTF
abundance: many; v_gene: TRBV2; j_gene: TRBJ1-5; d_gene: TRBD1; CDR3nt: TGTGCCAGCAGCGTCGGACAGGGCGGCAATCAGCCCCAGCATTTT; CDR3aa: CASSVGQGGNQPQHF
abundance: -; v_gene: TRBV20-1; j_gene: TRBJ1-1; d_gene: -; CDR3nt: TGCAGTGCTAGAGTAACAGGGATGAACATAGCCGAAGCTTTCTTT; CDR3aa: CSARVTGMNIAEAFF
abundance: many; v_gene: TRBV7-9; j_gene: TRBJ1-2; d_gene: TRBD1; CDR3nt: TGTGCCAGCAGCAAGACAGGGGGCCTGGGCGACTATGGCTACACCTTC; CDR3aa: CASSKTGGLGDYGYTF
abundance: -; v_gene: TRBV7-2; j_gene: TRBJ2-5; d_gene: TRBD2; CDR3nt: TGTGCCAGCAGCTTAGCACTAGCGGGAGGGTACCAAGAGACCCAGTACTTC; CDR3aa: CASSLALAGGYQETQYF
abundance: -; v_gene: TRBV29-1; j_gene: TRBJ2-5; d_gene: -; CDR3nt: TGCAGCGTTGTGGGGGACCGAGAGACCCAGTACTTC; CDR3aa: CSVVGDRETQYF
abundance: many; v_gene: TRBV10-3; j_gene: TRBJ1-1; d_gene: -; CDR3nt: TGTGCCATCAGTGATACAGGGTCCCTGAACACTGAAGCTTTCTTT; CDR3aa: CAISDTGSLNTEAFF
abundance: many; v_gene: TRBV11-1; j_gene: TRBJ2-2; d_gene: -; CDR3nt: TGTGCCAGCAGCCGGAGAACAATCACCGGGGAGCTGTTTTTT; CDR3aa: CASSRRTITGELFF
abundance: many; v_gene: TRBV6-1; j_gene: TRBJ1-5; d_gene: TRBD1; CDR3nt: TGTGCCAGCAGTAAAGATACAGGGGCTGGTCAGCCCCAGCATTTT; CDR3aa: CASSKDTGAGQPQHF
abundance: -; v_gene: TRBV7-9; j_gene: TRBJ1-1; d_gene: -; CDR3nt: TGTGCCAGCAGCTTAGTTTTAGGGAAAATGAACACTGAAGCTTTCTTT; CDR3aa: CASSLVLGKMNTEAFF
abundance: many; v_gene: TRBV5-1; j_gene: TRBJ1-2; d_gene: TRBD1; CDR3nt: TGCGCCAGCAGGAATTATCGGGACAGCTCACATGGCTACACCTTC; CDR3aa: CASRNYRDSSHGYTF